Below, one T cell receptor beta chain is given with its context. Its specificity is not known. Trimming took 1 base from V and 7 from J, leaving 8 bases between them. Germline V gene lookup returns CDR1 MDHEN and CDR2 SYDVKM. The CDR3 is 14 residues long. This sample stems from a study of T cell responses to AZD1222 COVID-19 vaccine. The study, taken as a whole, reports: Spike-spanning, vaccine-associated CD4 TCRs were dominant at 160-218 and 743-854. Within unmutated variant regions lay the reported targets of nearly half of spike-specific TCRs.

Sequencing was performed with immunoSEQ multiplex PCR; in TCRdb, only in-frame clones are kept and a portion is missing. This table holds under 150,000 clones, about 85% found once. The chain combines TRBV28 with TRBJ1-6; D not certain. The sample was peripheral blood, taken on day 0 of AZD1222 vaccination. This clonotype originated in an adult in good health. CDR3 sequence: CASSLSQLNSPLHF. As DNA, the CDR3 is TGTGCCAGCAGTTTATCACAGCTAAATTCACCCCTCCACTTT.